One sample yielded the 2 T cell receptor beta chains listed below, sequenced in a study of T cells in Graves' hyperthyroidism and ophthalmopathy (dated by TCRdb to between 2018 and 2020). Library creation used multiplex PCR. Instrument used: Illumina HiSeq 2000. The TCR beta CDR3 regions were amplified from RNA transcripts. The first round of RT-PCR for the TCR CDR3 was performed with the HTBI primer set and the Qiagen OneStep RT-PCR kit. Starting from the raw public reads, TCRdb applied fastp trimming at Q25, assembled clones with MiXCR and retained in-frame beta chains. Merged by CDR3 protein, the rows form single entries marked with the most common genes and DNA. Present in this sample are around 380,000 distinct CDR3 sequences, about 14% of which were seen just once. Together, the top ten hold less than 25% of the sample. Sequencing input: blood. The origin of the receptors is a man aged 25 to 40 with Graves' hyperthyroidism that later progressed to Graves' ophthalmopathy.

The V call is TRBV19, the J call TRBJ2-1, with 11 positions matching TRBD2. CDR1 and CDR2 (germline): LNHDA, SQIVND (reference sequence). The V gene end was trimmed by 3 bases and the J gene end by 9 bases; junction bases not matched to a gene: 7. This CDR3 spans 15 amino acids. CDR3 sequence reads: CASSILAGGLLEQFF. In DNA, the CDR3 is TGTGCCAGTAGTATTTTAGCGGGGGGGCTTCTTGAGCAGTTCTTC.

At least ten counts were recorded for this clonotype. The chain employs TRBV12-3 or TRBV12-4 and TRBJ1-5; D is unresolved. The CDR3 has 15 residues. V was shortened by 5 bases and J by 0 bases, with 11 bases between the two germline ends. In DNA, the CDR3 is TGTGCCAGCAGTCTAGACCAATATAGCAATCAGCCCCAGCATTTT. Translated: CASSLDQYSNQPQHF.